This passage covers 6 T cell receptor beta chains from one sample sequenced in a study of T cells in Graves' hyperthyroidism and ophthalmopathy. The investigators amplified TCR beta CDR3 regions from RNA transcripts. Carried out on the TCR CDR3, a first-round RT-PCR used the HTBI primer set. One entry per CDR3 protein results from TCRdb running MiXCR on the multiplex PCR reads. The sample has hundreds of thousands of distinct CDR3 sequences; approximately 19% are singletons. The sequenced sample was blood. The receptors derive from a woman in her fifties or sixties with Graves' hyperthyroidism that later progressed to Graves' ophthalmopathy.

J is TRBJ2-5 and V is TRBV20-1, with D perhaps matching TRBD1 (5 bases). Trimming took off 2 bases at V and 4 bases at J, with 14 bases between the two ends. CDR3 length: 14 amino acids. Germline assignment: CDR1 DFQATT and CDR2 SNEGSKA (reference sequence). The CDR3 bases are TGCAGTGCTAGACTGGCAGGGTTTGGAGAGACCCAGTACTTC. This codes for CSARLAGFGETQYF.

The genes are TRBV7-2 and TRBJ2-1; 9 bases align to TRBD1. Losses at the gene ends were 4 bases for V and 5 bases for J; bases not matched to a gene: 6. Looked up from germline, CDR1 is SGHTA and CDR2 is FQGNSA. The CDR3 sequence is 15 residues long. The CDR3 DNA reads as TGTGCCAGCAGCTCACCGGGACAGGGTCACAATGAGCAGTTCTTC. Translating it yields CASSSPGQGHNEQFF.

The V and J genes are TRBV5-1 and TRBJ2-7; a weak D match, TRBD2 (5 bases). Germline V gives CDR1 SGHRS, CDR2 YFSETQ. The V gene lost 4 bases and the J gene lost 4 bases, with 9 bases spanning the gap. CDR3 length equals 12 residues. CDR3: CASSETGYEQYF. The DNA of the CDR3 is TGCGCCAGCAGCGAAACGGGGTACGAGCAGTACTTC.

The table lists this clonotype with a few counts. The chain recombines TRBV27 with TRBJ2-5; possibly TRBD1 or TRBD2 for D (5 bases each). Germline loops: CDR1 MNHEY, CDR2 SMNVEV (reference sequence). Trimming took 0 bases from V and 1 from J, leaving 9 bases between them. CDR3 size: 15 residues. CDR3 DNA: TGTGCCAGCAGTTTATCTAAGGGGACCCAAGAGACCCAGTACTTC. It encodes CASSLSKGTQETQYF.

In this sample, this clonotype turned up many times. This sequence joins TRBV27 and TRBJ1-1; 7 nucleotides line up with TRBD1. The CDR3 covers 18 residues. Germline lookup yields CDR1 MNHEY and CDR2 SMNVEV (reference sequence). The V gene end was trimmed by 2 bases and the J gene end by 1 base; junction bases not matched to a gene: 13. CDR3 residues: CASSLQYGGGRGNTEAFF. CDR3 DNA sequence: TGTGCCAGCAGTTTACAGTATGGAGGGGGCAGAGGGAACACTGAAGCTTTCTTT.

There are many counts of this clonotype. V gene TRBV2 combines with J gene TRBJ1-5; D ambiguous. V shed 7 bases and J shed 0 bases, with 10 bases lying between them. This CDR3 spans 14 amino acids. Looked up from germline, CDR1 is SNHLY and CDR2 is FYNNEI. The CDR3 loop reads CASKRRPSNQPQHF. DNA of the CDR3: TGTGCCAGCAAGAGACGGCCTAGCAATCAGCCCCAGCATTTT.